The entry below gives a single T cell receptor (beta chain) sequence along with its context. The target antigen is unknown. Only in-frame clones appear in the TCRdb table, and some are missing; sequencing was by immunoSEQ multiplex PCR. The profile shows roughly 63,000 clones, under 90% of them singletons. The sample originates from a study of vaccination effects on CD4 cells after COVID-19. ViraFEST assay sequencing came after antigen-specific CD4+ T cells were expanded with viral peptide pools. Cultured cells yielded isolated CD4+ T cells after less than 11 days. Vaccine recipients had no previous SARS-CoV-2 infection; their nucleocapsid antibodies were negative. The sequence was collected from a human donor who received a COVID-19 vaccine. The material was CD4+ T cells from PBMCs cultured with SARS-CoV-2 spike peptides, obtained before COVID-19 vaccination.

The CDR3 here is CASSFGTGGERQPQHF. The CDR3 nucleotides read TGTGCCAGCAGTTTCGGGACAGGGGGGGAGCGGCAGCCCCAGCATTTT. The rearrangement uses TRBV6-2 or TRBV6-3 and TRBJ1-5; 11 nucleotides match TRBD1. Germline CDR1 MNHEY, CDR2 SVGEGT. V gave up 4 bases and J gave up 7 bases; unmatched junction bases: 9. This CDR3 contains 16 residues.